Given below is one TCR beta chain in context. What it binds is unknown. These data are taken from a study of early stage breast cancer tumors. About the study: Samples were sequenced at 9 to 10-fold average coverage. Whole-study findings and limits: Commonly generated sequences made up most enriched TCRB sequences shared between patients. Compared with adjacent normal breast tissue, tumors showed roughly 2.5-fold greater T cell density and higher clonality.

Blood replicates held 0.5 ug DNA, tumor or normal breast roughly 1.5 ug, two each. The assay was immunoSEQ multiplex PCR, and TCRdb's table has in-frame clones only and misses some. The sample yields about 50,000 clones, roughly 80% seen once. V trimming: 2 bases; J trimming: 8 bases; junction bases outside the gene matches: 9. The CDR3 loop spans 15 amino acids. Germline V lookup: CDR1 MNHNY, CDR2 SVGAGI (reference sequence). The chain recombines TRBV6-6 with TRBJ1-1; 9 positions match TRBD1. The source is a person in their fifties with breast cancer. Sequencing was done on a sample of blood. The CDR3 sequence is CASSYPGTGMLEAFF. The DNA of the CDR3 is TGTGCCAGCAGTTACCCCGGGACAGGGATGTTGGAAGCTTTCTTT.